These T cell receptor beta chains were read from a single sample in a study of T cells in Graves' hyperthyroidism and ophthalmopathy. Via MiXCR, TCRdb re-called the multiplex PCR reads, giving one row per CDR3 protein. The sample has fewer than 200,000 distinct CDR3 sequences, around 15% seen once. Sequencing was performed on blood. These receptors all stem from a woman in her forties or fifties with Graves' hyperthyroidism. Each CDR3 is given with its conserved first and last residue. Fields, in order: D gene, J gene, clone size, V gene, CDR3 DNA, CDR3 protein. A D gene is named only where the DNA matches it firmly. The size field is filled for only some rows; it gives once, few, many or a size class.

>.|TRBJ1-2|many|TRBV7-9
TGTGCCAGCAGCTTCCATCAGGGTGCCTATGGCTACACCTTC
CASSFHQGAYGYTF
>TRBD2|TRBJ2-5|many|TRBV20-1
TGCAGTGCTAGAGGACGGGGGGGTGGAAGGACCCAGTACTTC
CSARGRGGGRTQYF
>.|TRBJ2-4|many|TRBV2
TGTGCCAGCAGTGAGATGGGAGTAGCCAAAAACATTCAGTACTTC
CASSEMGVAKNIQYF
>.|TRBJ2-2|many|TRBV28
TGTGCCAGCAGTTTGGCTAGCCACAACACCGGGGAGCTGTTTTTT
CASSLASHNTGELFF
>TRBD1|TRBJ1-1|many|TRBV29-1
TGCAGCGTTGAACTAGACAGGGGTGACACTGAAGCTTTCTTT
CSVELDRGDTEAFF
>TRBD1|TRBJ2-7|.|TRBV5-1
TGCGCCAGCAGCTCGGGACAGGGCTCCTACGAGCAGTACTTC
CASSSGQGSYEQYF
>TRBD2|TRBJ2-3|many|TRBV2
TGTGCCAGCAGTGAAGTGGCGGGGGTAAGGTATACGCAGTATTTT
CASSEVAGVRYTQYF
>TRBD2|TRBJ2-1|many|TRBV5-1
TGCGCCAGCAGCTGGATTGAAGCGGGGCTAGACAATGAGCAGTTCTTC
CASSWIEAGLDNEQFF
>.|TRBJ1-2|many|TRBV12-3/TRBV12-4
TGTGCCAGCAGCAATAGGGAGTTAGCCCATGGCTACACCTTC
CASSNRELAHGYTF
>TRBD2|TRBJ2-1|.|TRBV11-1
TGTGCCAGCAGTTCAATAGCGGGACCGTCCTACAATGAGCAGTTCTTC
CASSSIAGPSYNEQFF
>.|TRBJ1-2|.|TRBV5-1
TGCGCCGGCAGCTTGGACTGGGACATAGCTAACTATGACTACACCTTC
CAGSLDWDIANYDYTF
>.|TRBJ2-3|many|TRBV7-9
TGTGCCAGCGAAGGGAGAGACACAGATACGCAGTATTTT
CASEGRDTDTQYF
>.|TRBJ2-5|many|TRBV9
TGTGCCAGCAGCTTCGGGACCACGGAGTCAGAGACCCAGTACTTC
CASSFGTTESETQYF
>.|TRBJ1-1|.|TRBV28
TGTGCCAGCGTCGACATGAACACTGAAGCTTTCTTT
CASVDMNTEAFF
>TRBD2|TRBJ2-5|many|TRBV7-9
TGTGCCAGCAGCCGTAATACGGGGGGAGAGACCCAGTACTTC
CASSRNTGGETQYF
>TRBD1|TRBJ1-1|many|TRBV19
TGTGCCAGTAGTAAGGACAGGGATGATGAAGCTTTCTTT
CASSKDRDDEAFF
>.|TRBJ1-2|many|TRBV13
TGTGCCAGCACCAAAGGTGGGGGTTATGGCTACACCTTC
CASTKGGGYGYTF
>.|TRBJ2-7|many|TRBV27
TGTGCCAGCAGCCCCTTAGCAGTAGCCCCCCTTTACGAGCAGTACTTC
CASSPLAVAPLYEQYF
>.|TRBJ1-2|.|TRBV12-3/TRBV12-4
TGTGCCAGCAGCACCCCAGGTTTATCGATTGGCTACACCTTC
CASSTPGLSIGYTF
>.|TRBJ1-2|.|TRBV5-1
TGCGCCAGCAGCTTGGAGGGGAACCCTGGCTACACCTTC
CASSLEGNPGYTF
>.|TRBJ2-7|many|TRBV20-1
TGCAGTGCTAGAAACTACCTTCGGGGCTCCTACGAGCAGTACTTC
CSARNYLRGSYEQYF
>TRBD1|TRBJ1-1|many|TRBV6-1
TGTGCCAGCACCTCAGGGGGCAAGGGAGCTTTCTTT
CASTSGGKGAFF
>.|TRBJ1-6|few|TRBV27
TGTGCCAGCAGTCTAGCCAGGGTTTTTAATTCACCCCTCCACTTT
CASSLARVFNSPLHF
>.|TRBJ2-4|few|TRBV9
TGTGCCAGCAGCGTAGGGGGAAACGCCAAAAACATTCAGTACTTC
CASSVGGNAKNIQYF
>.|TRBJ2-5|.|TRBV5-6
TGTGCCAGCAGCTTGAGCGGTAAATCTTACTTC
CASSLSGKSYF
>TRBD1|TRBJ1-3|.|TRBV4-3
TGCGCCAGCAGCCAACCCGGGACAGGGGCCAACTCTGGAAACACCATATATTTT
CASSQPGTGANSGNTIYF